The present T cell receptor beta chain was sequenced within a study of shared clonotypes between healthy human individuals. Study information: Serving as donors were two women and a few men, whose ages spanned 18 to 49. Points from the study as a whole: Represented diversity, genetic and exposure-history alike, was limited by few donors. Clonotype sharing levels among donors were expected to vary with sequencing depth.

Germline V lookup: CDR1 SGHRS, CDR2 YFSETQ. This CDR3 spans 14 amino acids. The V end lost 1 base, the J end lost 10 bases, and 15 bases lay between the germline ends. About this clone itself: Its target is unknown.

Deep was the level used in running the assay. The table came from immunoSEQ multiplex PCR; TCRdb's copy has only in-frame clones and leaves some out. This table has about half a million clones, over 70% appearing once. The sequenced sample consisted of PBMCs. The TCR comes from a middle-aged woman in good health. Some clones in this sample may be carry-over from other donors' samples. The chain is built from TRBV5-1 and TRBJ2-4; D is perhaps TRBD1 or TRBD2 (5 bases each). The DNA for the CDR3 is TGCGCCAGCAGCTTGACCCCCGGGGCAGGGATTCAGTACTTC. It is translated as CASSLTPGAGIQYF.